This T cell receptor (beta chain) was observed in a study of cytomegalovirus exposure and HLA in healthy donors (dated by TCRdb to 2015 to 2018). A note on the overall study: An earlier analysis of a few hundred of the donors reported approximately 300 Gb of sequence data and 117 million unique TCR beta sequences obtained from approximately 180 million T cells. Roughly 300 gigabases of sequencing data and roughly 81 million unique TCR sequences made up an early release that covered some 640 HLA-typed donors. The genetic ancestry cluster associated with self-reported Caucasian donors included about 81% of the 398 genotyped donors. The study aimed to test whether cataloging public T cell receptors could reveal signatures of past pathogen exposure. Using immunosequencing, the study profiled T cell repertoires from 500 to 800 subjects and related those repertoires to cytomegalovirus serostatus. Besides the first cohort of approximately 710 subjects, a separate validation cohort made up of 120 different subjects was used. To predict cytomegalovirus infection status, the study combined high-throughput TCR immunosequencing, statistical association of individual TCRs with disease status, and machine learning. A later analysis re-examined previously published TCR beta repertoires from about 670 donors and added high-resolution HLA genotyping to investigate patterns of TCR occurrence. The later analysis used no new phenotypic data to find candidate immune exposures, relying instead on TCR beta sequences and their occurrence across donors. In an earlier analysis of 587 of the donors, high-throughput TCR beta sequencing was used to judge whether each TCR beta V gene segment behaved as functional or pseudogenic. Donor age, sex, ethnicity and CMV serostatus were collected together with the repertoire data. In a later genetic analysis, genome-wide SNP genotypes for about three fifths of the roughly 670 donors were used, and that subset was treated as a discovery cohort. All discovery cohort repertoires had been generated on a single sequencing platform. HLA typing covered class I and class II loci at four-digit resolution. The number of typed donors differed by locus: 629-630 for A, B, C, DRB1 and DQB1; 522 for DQA1; 600 to 610 for DPA1; and roughly 490 for DPB1. Several DR-DQ haplotypes were treated as single units for association and clustering because of strong linkage in the cohort. Across approximately 420 genotyped donors of the cohort, an average of about 250,000 unique TCR beta nucleotide sequences per donor were sequenced, and 15% to 20% of those sequences were non-productive.

There are 16 amino acids in the CDR3, from cysteine to phenylalanine inclusive. The only DNA kept is the CDR3, 48 bases in frame from the first base. V trim: 2 bases; J trim: 3 bases; unmatched bases: 10. CDR1 LGHNA and CDR2 YSLEER were looked up in the germline V gene. Details on this clone: Its recognized antigen is unknown. Within one base of it there is no much larger clone, and no base qualities were kept.

The library was generated by the immunoSEQ multiplex PCR assay. For the multiplex PCR, a mixture combining 60 forward primers for TCR Vbeta segments and 13 reverse primers for TCR Jbeta segments was used. The CDR3 region of rearranged TCR beta genes was amplified from genomic DNA with a multiplex PCR assay. Amplified TCR beta libraries were sequenced as 87-base-pair reads on the Illumina HiSeq System. In the authors' own workflow: Across the 500 to 750 repertoires, a later analysis counted some 80 million unique TCR beta chains, roughly 11 million of which were shared by at least two donors. A nearest-neighbor algorithm error-corrected the raw reads and collapsed the reads into unique sequences, merging closely related sequences to remove PCR and sequencing errors. Alignment of CDR3 sequences to IMGT reference sequences was used to assign V, D and J gene segments. For a sequence to be retained, a match of at least six nucleotides was required to both a V gene segment and a J gene segment. A rearrangement counted as productive if the CDR3 had no stop codons and remained in frame with V and J, and every other rearrangement counted as non-productive. Following IMGT convention, CDR3 was defined as the stretch from the second conserved V-encoded cysteine up to the conserved J-encoded phenylalanine. The earlier analysis of 587 of the donors excluded any sequence lacking an unambiguous match to a single V gene segment. In an earlier analysis of roughly 500 of the donors, V segments were called functional above 56.7% productive rearrangements and were called segregating when the between-donor standard deviation exceeded 5%. A statistical classification framework was built to diagnose cytomegalovirus status from the catalog of TCR beta chain sequences. In a later analysis, V and J genes were assigned by comparing TCR nucleotide sequences against IMGT/GENE-DB human TR gene sequences. A later analysis assigned CDR3 sequences and most-parsimonious VDJ recombination scenarios with the TCRdist pipeline. In a later analysis, every TCR beta chain was defined by the combination of its CDR3 amino acid sequence and its V-gene family, and reads without a unique V-gene family were dropped. In a later analysis, fewer than 650 highly shared, low-generation-probability nucleotide sequences were removed to address suspected cross-contamination and a sequencing artifact. In a later analysis, a clonal expansion index was calculated for each public chain from normalized within-repertoire ranks of inferred template counts. In a later analysis, generation probabilities were computed using a VDJ recombination model fitted to out-of-frame rearrangements, and the results were checked against IGoR. Hypergeometric tests were used in a later analysis to score TCR-TCR, TCR-HLA and TCR-CMV co-occurrence, with a repertoire-size bias correction applied to the TCR pairs. A later analysis estimated false discovery rates by permuting HLA or CMV assignments 20 times. In a later analysis, co-occurring TCRs were grouped using DBSCAN, with TCRdist sequence similarity added in when clustering inside HLA-allele-positive subsets. Repertoires with fewer than 30,000 or more than 120,000 public chains were left out of co-occurrence clustering, as were about 5 repertoires with anomalous nucleotide sharing. Drawn from immuneACCESS, this table holds only the in-frame rearrangements with V and J called that TCRdb kept. Clones are partly lost; checked studies trace under half to an unresolved V gene and leave the rest unexplained. The V and J calls and clone size were taken over from that table, and D and trimming were inferred from the DNA. Here the sample has some 160,000 clones; about 72% occur a single time. Over 2% of the sample rests with the top ten.

The investigation overall reported the following: A further reported finding was that TCR beta sequences accurately predicted the HLA-A and HLA-B alleles for most subjects in the first cohort. A later genetic analysis reported fewer N-insertions in productive TCRs among donors in an Asian-associated ancestry cluster than the roughly 670-donor mean. A later analysis found that TCR association rates varied across HLA loci, with DRB1 alleles showing the most associated TCRs and HLA-C alleles the fewest. Cytomegalovirus status was reported to be diagnosed by the classifier with high specificity and sensitivity in both the original and validation cohorts. In vitro tests confirmed that three of the cytomegalovirus-associated TCR beta chains recognize cytomegalovirus antigens. A cluster of highly shared sequence variants was judged likely to represent a technical artifact of the sequencing pipeline. Because counts were too low, seventeen rarely observed V segments, including chromosome 9 orphons, were excluded from the earlier analysis of 587 of the donors. A later analysis found that HLA-associated TCR beta chains were more clonally expanded and had lower generation probabilities than equally common non-associated chains. Most TCR sequences were observed very rarely across donors, whereas some public TCRs were present in many individuals. A total of 150 or so TCR beta chains were listed by the study as associated with cytomegalovirus. When HLA alleles, especially DR and DQ, strongly co-occurred, attributing TCR associations to individual alleles was difficult. In this cohort, only TCR beta chains were sequenced, and detectable features were limited by the absence of alpha or paired-chain data. A later analysis found that most CMV-associated TCR beta chains appeared HLA-restricted, with HLA associations seemingly driven largely by CMV exposure. According to a later analysis, parvovirus B19, influenza, CMV and Epstein-Barr virus appeared linked to several top co-occurrence clusters. Correlated functional status among segregating V segments might be attributable to linkage disequilibrium, but an unknown experimental factor could not be ruled out. A later genetic analysis associated a missense DCLRE1C variant with V-gene and J-gene trimming of TCR beta chains, and an independent cohort replicated the association. Because some donors lacked HLA typing at each locus, the association tests relied only on the typed subset. Immune exposure information for the cohort was limited to CMV serostatus. It was suggested by the authors that the approach could potentially be generalized to other disease states and immunological phenotypes. An earlier analysis of around 600 of the donors showed that most TCR beta V segments appeared in productive rearrangements either about 87% or about 30% of the time, which broadly matched IMGT annotations. In a later analysis, some 18,000 TCR beta sequences were associated with specific HLA alleles at a false discovery rate of 0.05. Some IMGT-functional V segments, including TRBV6-2 and TRBV6-3, could not be distinguished by the 87-base-pair reads and were therefore excluded. Roughly uniform sequencing depth across donors was assumed in presence/absence analyses, although this assumption may not hold.

The cohort consisted of approximately 690 healthy bone marrow donors. Cohort members were all nominally healthy when sampled, although unrecorded immune exposures were likely present. The donor was CMV seronegative and belonged to the group of more than 300 seronegative cohort members. Each donor provided a peripheral blood sample, and peripheral blood mononuclear cells were used for TCR beta sequencing. The Qiagen DNeasy Blood Extraction Kit was used to extract genomic DNA from the blood cell samples. The specimen was PBMCs. This sequence uses TRBV4-3 and TRBJ2-7; 7 nucleotides in the junction match TRBD2. The sequence was obtained from a man between 35 and 55 years old in good health and CMV-seronegative. The CDR3 corresponds to CASSQPGPSGLYEQYF. The nucleotide sequence is given as TGCGCCAGCAGCCAACCGGGGCCTAGCGGTCTCTACGAGCAGTACTTC.